The rows below give T cell receptor beta chains drawn from one sample of a study of cytotoxic CD8 clonotypes in ibrutinib-treated CLL. TCRdb's table, derived via immunoSEQ multiplex PCR, lists solely in-frame clones and lacks some. This sample has 120,000 to 150,000 clones, with around 90% found just once. Here the sequenced sample was PBMCs, taken after 12 months of ibrutinib treatment. The receptors stem from a human donor with chronic lymphocytic leukemia. Each CDR3 is given with its conserved first and last residue. The D gene is left open where the match is weak. Clone size is stated in some rows and not others, as once, few, many or a class when expanded.

clone_size	j_call	d_call	v_call	cdr3_nt	cdr3_aa
.	TRBJ2-7	.	TRBV19	TGTGCCAGTAGTATAAGGACAGCGAGCTACGAGCAGTACTTC	CASSIRTASYEQYF
.	TRBJ2-3	.	TRBV21-1	TGTGCCCGGTGCGGTAGGGTTAGCAGAAGCACAGATACGCAGTATTTT	CARCGRVSRSTDTQYF
.	TRBJ2-1	.	TRBV28	TGTGCCAGCAGTTTGAATTTCGACAGTGTTTCGAGTGAGCAGTTCTTC	CASSLNFDSVSSEQFF
.	TRBJ2-7	.	TRBV28	TGTGCCAGCAGTTTGGTCTCAGGCTACGAGCAGTACTTC	CASSLVSGYEQYF
.	TRBJ2-1	.	TRBV9	TGTGCCAGCAGCGTAGTGTCGGAATCCTACAATGAGCAGTTCTTC	CASSVVSESYNEQFF
.	TRBJ2-1	.	TRBV18	TGTGCCAGCTCACGTGACAGGGCGGGATTATACAATGAGCAGTTCTTC	CASSRDRAGLYNEQFF
.	TRBJ2-7	TRBD1	TRBV5-1	TGCGCCAGCACAACGGGACAGGATACCTACGGGCAGTACTTC	CASTTGQDTYGQYF
.	TRBJ2-7	.	TRBV16	TGTGCCAGCAGCCCCCGGGTAGCAAACTACGAGCAGTACTTC	CASSPRVANYEQYF
.	TRBJ2-7	.	TRBV4-1	TGCGCCAGCAGCCAAGAAAATCTGGACTCCTACGAGCAGTACTTC	CASSQENLDSYEQYF
.	TRBJ2-1	.	TRBV19	TGTGCCAGTAGTATTAAAGGGGGCAATGAGCAGTTCTTC	CASSIKGGNEQFF
.	TRBJ2-3	.	TRBV19	TGTGCCAGTAGTGAGGGCCGGTGGGGAACAGATACGCAGTATTTT	CASSEGRWGTDTQYF
.	TRBJ2-5	.	TRBV10-3	TGTGCCATCAGTGACCTGAGACCAGGCCCCCAAGAGACCCAGTACTTC	CAISDLRPGPQETQYF
.	TRBJ2-2	.	TRBV28	TGTGCCAGCAGTTTAGGACAGAACACCGGGGAGCTGTTTTTT	CASSLGQNTGELFF
once	TRBJ2-7	.	TRBV4-1	TGCGCCAGCAGCCAACCCGCGGGATCTACCTACGAGCAGTACTTC	CASSQPAGSTYEQYF
.	TRBJ2-5	.	TRBV5-4	TGTGCCAGCAGCAGGTGGACGAAGAGAAGAGAGACCCAGTACTTC	CASSRWTKRRETQYF
.	TRBJ2-2	.	TRBV5-4	TGTGCCAGCAGCTTGGACAGGGAGTATACCGGGGAGCTGTTTTTT	CASSLDREYTGELFF
few	TRBJ1-2	.	TRBV28	TGTGCCAGCAGGAAGGACGGCGGCTACACCTTC	CASRKDGGYTF
.	TRBJ2-4	.	TRBV13	TGTGCCAGCAGCGGAGCAGGTTATATTCAGTACTTC	CASSGAGYIQYF
.	TRBJ1-1	.	TRBV9	TGTGCCAGCAGCGCGACAGCTCAGAATAGCGCTTTCTTT	CASSATAQNSAFF
.	TRBJ2-3	.	TRBV5-1	TGCGCCAGCAGCGCCTCAGACCCACGTAGCACAGATACGCAGTATTTT	CASSASDPRSTDTQYF
.	TRBJ2-5	.	TRBV11-2	TGTGCCAGCAGCTTAGTCCAGGATGGGACCCAGTACTTC	CASSLVQDGTQYF
.	TRBJ2-1	.	TRBV19	TGTGCCAGTAGTATCCCAGGGCTCCGGGACAATGAGCAGTTCTTC	CASSIPGLRDNEQFF
few	TRBJ2-2	.	TRBV10-1	TGCGCCACGGACCGAGGGGGTTGCGTCACCGGGGAGCTGTTTTTT	CATDRGGCVTGELFF
.	TRBJ2-5	.	TRBV4-1	TGCGCCAGCAGCCAGCAGGGTGGTGAGACCCAGTACTTC	CASSQQGGETQYF
.	TRBJ2-5	TRBD1	TRBV28	TGTGCCAGCTCCCCGGACAGGGGCCAAGAGACCCAGTACTTC	CASSPDRGQETQYF
.	TRBJ2-6	.	TRBV28	TGTGCCAGCAGGATGGGGGGAAGGGGACCTGGGGCCAACGTCCTGACTTTC	CASRMGGRGPGANVLTF
.	TRBJ2-1	.	TRBV7-9	TGTGCCAGCAGCTCGGGGCGGAGCTCCTACAATGAGCAGTTCTTC	CASSSGRSSYNEQFF
.	TRBJ1-1	TRBD1	TRBV28	TGTGCCAGCAGCCTAACGGGACAGATGAACACTGAAGCTTTCTTT	CASSLTGQMNTEAFF
many	TRBJ1-4	.	TRBV27	TGTGCCAGCAGTTTGGGGGGCTTCACTAATGAAAAACTGTTTTTT	CASSLGGFTNEKLFF
.	TRBJ2-7	.	TRBV29-1	TGCAGCGTTGAAAACGCGCGGACGTGGGGGGTCAACGAGCAGTACTTC	CSVENARTWGVNEQYF
.	TRBJ2-3	.	TRBV27	TGTGCCAGCAGTCGTCTTGGGGATACGCAGTATTTT	CASSRLGDTQYF
.	TRBJ2-7	TRBD2	TRBV4-2	TGTGCCAGCAGCCAAGATAGGGGAGGGACGGCCTACGAGCAGTACTTC	CASSQDRGGTAYEQYF
.	TRBJ2-7	.	TRBV10-2	TGCGCCAGCAGAGGTCGGCAGGGTGAATACGAGCAGTACTTC	CASRGRQGEYEQYF
.	TRBJ1-5	.	TRBV5-6	TGTGCCAGCAGCTTGGACGGGGGATATCAGCCCCAGCATTTT	CASSLDGGYQPQHF
.	TRBJ2-2	.	TRBV7-2	TGTGCCAGCAGCTTTAGCTCCGTGAAAACCGGGGAGCTGTTTTTT	CASSFSSVKTGELFF
.	TRBJ2-3	.	TRBV7-8	TGTGCCAGCAGCCTAGGACTAATATGGAAGTCAGATACGCAGTATTTT	CASSLGLIWKSDTQYF
once	TRBJ2-7	.	TRBV4-3	TGCGCCAGCAGCCAAGTGGCCGGTCCGAGAGAGCAGTACTTC	CASSQVAGPREQYF
.	TRBJ2-7	.	TRBV12-1	TGTGCCAGCAGCTTTGTGCCCGAGCCCGGAGGAGGGACAGGGCACGAGCAGTACTTC	CASSFVPEPGGGTGHEQYF
.	TRBJ2-7	.	TRBV27	TGTGCCAGCAGAGTTCAGAGGGGGGAGGGGAGCGAGCAGTACTTC	CASRVQRGEGSEQYF
.	TRBJ2-7	.	TRBV25-1	TGTGCCAGCAGCCGGGACAAAAACTCCTACGAGCAGTACTTC	CASSRDKNSYEQYF
once	TRBJ2-7	.	TRBV5-1	TGCGCCAGCAGCTTGGCCGACACCGCAGTCGGGGAGTACTTC	CASSLADTAVGEYF
.	TRBJ2-2	TRBD2	TRBV6-5	TGTGCCAGCAGTCCTAGCGGGATGACCGGGGAGCTGTTTTTT	CASSPSGMTGELFF
.	TRBJ1-4	TRBD1	TRBV27	TGTGCCAGCTCCGCCGGGGACAGCTATATTCGGGATGAAAAACTGTTTTTT	CASSAGDSYIRDEKLFF
.	TRBJ2-2	TRBD2	TRBV27	TGTGCCAGCAGTTTTGCTAGCGGGAGGGCCGGGGAGCTGTTTTTT	CASSFASGRAGELFF
.	TRBJ1-5	.	TRBV29-1	TGCAGCGTTCGTTGGGACACATCTTCTTTCGTTGGCAATCAGCCCCAGCATTTT	CSVRWDTSSFVGNQPQHF
.	TRBJ2-7	.	TRBV7-9	TGTGCCAGCAGCTTACTACCGCGGGCAGGGGAGGACGAGCAGTACTTC	CASSLLPRAGEDEQYF
.	TRBJ2-5	.	TRBV6-5	TGTGCCAGTGGTTCCGAGACCCAGTACTTC	CASGSETQYF
.	TRBJ1-4	TRBD1	TRBV23-1	TGCGCCAGCAGTCCTTCCGGGACAGATAATGAAAAACTGTTTTTT	CASSPSGTDNEKLFF
.	TRBJ2-5	TRBD2	TRBV27	TGTGCCAGCAGTTTGTGGGGGAGGGAGGAGACCCAGTACTTC	CASSLWGREETQYF
.	TRBJ2-1	.	TRBV30	TGTGCCTGGAGTCTAAGGAACCTTAGCTCCTACAATGAGCAGTTCTTC	CAWSLRNLSSYNEQFF
once	TRBJ2-5	TRBD2	TRBV9	TGTGCCAGCAGCGTCGGGGCTAGCGGGGTCCAAGAGACCCAGTACTTC	CASSVGASGVQETQYF
once	TRBJ1-4	.	TRBV6-6	TGTGCCAGCAGTTCCCAGATGACAGTCACTAATGAAAAACTGTTTTTT	CASSSQMTVTNEKLFF
.	TRBJ2-7	.	TRBV6-5	TGTGCCAGCAGTTACCCTCCTTACGAGCAGTACTTC	CASSYPPYEQYF
.	TRBJ2-5	.	TRBV4-3	TGCGCCAGCAGCCAAGCGATCGGGGGACTAGAGACCCAGTACTTC	CASSQAIGGLETQYF
.	TRBJ1-1	.	TRBV7-9	TGTGCCAGCAACAGAGGGGACACTGAAGCTTTCTTT	CASNRGDTEAFF